This T cell receptor beta chain was sequenced during a study of shared clonotypes between healthy human individuals (dated by TCRdb to 2018 to 2020). Study-level background: A couple of women and three men aged 18 to 49 years were included in the cohort. Per donor, three plates each were used for CD4 naive and CD4 memory, two for CD8 naive, and one for CD8 memory. To estimate repertoire size and how much clonotypes are shared between individuals, the study performed deep sequencing of blood TCR repertoires from about five healthy adults. To increase sequencing depth and limit assay-specific biases, TCR repertoire library preparation and sequencing were carried out by different laboratories using diverse techniques. Each donor's leukapheresis produced roughly between roughly 0.85 and 9.5 billion PBMCs. Beyond this particular receptor, the publication reports: Sampling was limited to blood, and TCR repertoires in tissue likely differ from TCR repertoires in blood. Pairwise subsampling indicated that sequencing depth was expected to affect the degree of clonotype sharing among donors. When four donors were compared, the shared fraction of clonotypes was approximately 5% for naive CD4, approximately 3.3% for naive CD8, roughly 2.5% for memory CD4, and 0.4% for memory CD8. Because the study included a small number of donors, the genetic and exposure-history diversity represented was limited. Estimated clonotype richness was generally larger for naive than for memory subsets. Compared with non-shared clonotypes, clonotypes shared by all four sorted-subset donors had higher generation probabilities. Incomplete sequencing was indicated by rarefaction of sorted-subset datasets, despite the large sequencing depth.

Using the deep immunoSEQ assay, TCR CDR3 regions were amplified from genomic DNA by multiplex PCR. Extracted genomic DNA from each cell subset was distributed evenly across all wells of several immunoSEQ 96-well plates, and each plate was treated as a replicate. For sorted subsets, 200 to 250 ng genomic DNA, equal to 25,000 to 35,000 T cell genomes, was loaded into each replicate PCR. The purified libraries were quantified using a Qubit 3.0 fluorometer, sized with a Bioanalyzer 2100, and then quantified again using the KAPA Library Quantification kit. Every immunoSEQ 96-well plate was sequenced on a separate single-read 150-cycle Illumina NextSeq 550 flow cell. The authors processed their data as follows. The immunoSEQ output contained only junctional sequences without quality scores, so filtering could not match that applied to full-length reads. To assign V/J genes and CDR3, sequences were annotated against IMGT germline references using PyIR, a Python wrapper for IgBLAST v1.9. Reads with weak V/J assignments (E-value above 1e-6), missing CDR3, stop codons, out-of-frame junctions, or ambiguous translated residues were removed. V3J clonotypes were defined as sequences sharing an identical inferred V gene, J gene, and CDR3 amino acid sequence. Percentage overlap between repertoires was computed as shared unique clonotypes divided by the size of the smaller repertoire. RTK rarefaction, the Chao1 estimator, and Recon v2.1 estimates of unobserved clonotypes were used to assess repertoire richness. Generation probabilities for all TCRbeta clonotypes obtained by the gDNA method from four donors were computed using OLGA. TCRdb holds this immuneACCESS table with in-frame rearrangements only. Some clones are missing; in checked studies, unresolved V genes explain under half, and the rest has no known cause. From that table come the V and J calls and clone size; the DNA was used to work out D and trimming. In all, the sample holds about 2.3 million clones, and approximately 93% of those were seen once. The top ten clonotypes cover 0.39% of the sample.

Remarks on this clone: Its antigen target is currently unknown. Per-base quality was not reported, and no clone a single base away is much larger than it.

The donors were healthy, HIV-negative adults who had no recently reported acute infections or vaccinations. All donors were Caucasian adults living in Nashville, Tennessee, USA. CD4+ T cells were enriched by magnetic negative selection; naive cells were then positively selected on CD45RA, and the negative fraction formed the memory subset. Blood was collected by leukapheresis, and PBMCs were isolated by Ficoll-Histopaque density gradient centrifugation and then cryopreserved in liquid nitrogen vapor phase. Purity and quantity of every magnetically sorted T cell population were checked by analytical flow cytometry. From each sorted fraction, genomic DNA was isolated and quantified by UV absorbance on a Nanodrop 2000c. The CDR3 sequence holds 15 residues, the cysteine and phenylalanine included. Just CDR3 DNA is preserved here, 45 bases in frame from base 1. CDR1 and CDR2, looked up from the germline V gene (reference sequence), are SEHNR and FQNEAQ. The germline V and J ends show losses of 5 bases and 8 bases respectively, and no gene match explains 7 bases of the junction.

The V and J genes are TRBV7-9 and TRBJ2-1; 12 middle bases align to TRBD1. This TCR was sampled from a man between 18 and 29 years old in good health. Some clones in this sample may be carry-over from other donors' samples. The sequenced sample was naive CD4+ T cells from PBMCs. Read against the paper, the sample's cell subset or site label means: CD45RA+ positively selected. The DNA sequence follows: TGTGCCAGCAGCGACCGGGACAGGGGGCTGGATGAGCAGTTCTTC. This translates into CASSDRDRGLDEQFF.